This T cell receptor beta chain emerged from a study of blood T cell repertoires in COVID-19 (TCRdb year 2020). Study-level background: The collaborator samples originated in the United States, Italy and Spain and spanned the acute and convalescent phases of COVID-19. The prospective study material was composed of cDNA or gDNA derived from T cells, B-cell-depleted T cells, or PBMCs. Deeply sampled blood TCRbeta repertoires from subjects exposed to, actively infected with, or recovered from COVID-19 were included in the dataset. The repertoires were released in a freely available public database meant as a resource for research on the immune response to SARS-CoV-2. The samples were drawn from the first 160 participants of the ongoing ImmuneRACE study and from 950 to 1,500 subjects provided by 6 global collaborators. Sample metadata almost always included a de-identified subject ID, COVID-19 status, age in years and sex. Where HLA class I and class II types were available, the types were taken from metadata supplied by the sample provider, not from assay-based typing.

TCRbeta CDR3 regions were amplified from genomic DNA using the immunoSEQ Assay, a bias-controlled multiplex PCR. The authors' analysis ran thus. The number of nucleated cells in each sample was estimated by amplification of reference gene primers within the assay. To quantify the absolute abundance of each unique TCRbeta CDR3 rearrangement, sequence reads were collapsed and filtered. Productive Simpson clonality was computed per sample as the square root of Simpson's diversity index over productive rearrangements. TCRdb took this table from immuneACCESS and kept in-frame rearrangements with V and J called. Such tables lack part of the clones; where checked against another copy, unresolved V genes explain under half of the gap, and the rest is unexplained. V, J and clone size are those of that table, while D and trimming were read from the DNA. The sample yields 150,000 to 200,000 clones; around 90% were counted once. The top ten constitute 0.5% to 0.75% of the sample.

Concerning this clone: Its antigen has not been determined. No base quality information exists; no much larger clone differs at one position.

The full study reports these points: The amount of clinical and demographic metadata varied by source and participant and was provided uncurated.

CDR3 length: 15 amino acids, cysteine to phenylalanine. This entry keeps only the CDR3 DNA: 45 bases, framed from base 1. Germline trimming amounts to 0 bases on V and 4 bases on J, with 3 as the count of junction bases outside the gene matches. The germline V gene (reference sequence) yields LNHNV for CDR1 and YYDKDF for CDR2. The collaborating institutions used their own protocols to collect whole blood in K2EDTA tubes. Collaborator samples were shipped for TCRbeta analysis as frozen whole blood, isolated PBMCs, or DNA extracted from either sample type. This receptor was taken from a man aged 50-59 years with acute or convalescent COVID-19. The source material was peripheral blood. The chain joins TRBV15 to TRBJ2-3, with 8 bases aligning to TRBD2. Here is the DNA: TGTGCCACCAGCAGAGATCGGGGGGGGGCAGATACGCAGTATTTT. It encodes CATSRDRGGADTQYF.